Listed below are T cell receptor beta chains from one sample, sequenced in a study of response to subunit inactivated influenza vaccine. TCRdb re-called the RT-PCR reads through MiXCR, storing one row per CDR3 protein. The sample yields hundreds of thousands of distinct CDR3 sequences, approximately 7.1% seen once. Sequencing was performed on PBMCs from blood, taken around 25 months after vaccination. The origin of the receptors is a man in his fifties or sixties who received an inactivated influenza vaccine. CDR3s include the opening cysteine and the closing phenylalanine or tryptophan.

j_gene,v_gene,CDR3aa
TRBJ2-7,TRBV10-3,CAISKPGQGVHEQYF
TRBJ2-1,TRBV18,CASSRGLASYNEQFF
TRBJ1-5,TRBV5-5,CASSFRGTGNQPQHF
TRBJ2-2,TRBV12-3/TRBV12-4,CASSSTGFGTGELFF
TRBJ2-3,TRBV20-1,CSAPPLGSGGLSTDTQYF
TRBJ2-7,TRBV9,CASSFNRDNPYEQYF
TRBJ2-3,TRBV5-6,CASSSTGTQYF
TRBJ1-1,TRBV12-3/TRBV12-4,CASSAGTPTESFF
TRBJ2-2,TRBV25-1,CASSRWTPNTGELFF
TRBJ2-3,TRBV30,CAVSQGGSTDTQYF
TRBJ2-5,TRBV18,CASNRRGQETQYF
TRBJ2-7,TRBV6-5,CAISYRVSHEQYF
TRBJ2-4,TRBV9,CASSAGGVAKNIQYF
TRBJ1-6,TRBV4-1,CASSQDWAGVKLVAQTSPLHF
TRBJ1-4,TRBV9,CASSVRGGVNEKLFF
TRBJ2-5,TRBV7-2,CASSLGVSGGFQETQYF
TRBJ2-1,TRBV5-1,CASRPFSGTVNEQFF
TRBJ2-7,TRBV5-1,CASSLVPGLAGSYEQYF
TRBJ2-7,TRBV7-9,CASSPSAGGSYEQYF
TRBJ2-3,TRBV20-1,CSAMLLTGDTDTQYF
TRBJ2-3,TRBV5-1,CASSLVSGSSTDTQYF
TRBJ2-7,TRBV7-3,CASSLNYGTGAQEQYF
TRBJ2-2,TRBV6-1,CASSDRTGLTGELFF
TRBJ2-7,TRBV5-1,CASSLAGGSIHEQYF
TRBJ2-1,TRBV10-3,CATDGREGFHNEQFF
TRBJ1-5,TRBV4-1,CASRQTGTANQPQHF
TRBJ1-2,TRBV10-3,CAITQWGQGASNYGYTF
TRBJ1-5,TRBV3-1,CASSQLRNQPQHF
TRBJ1-1,TRBV20-1,CSASLGYSEAFF
TRBJ2-1,TRBV11-1,CASSLYGLGPPEQFF
TRBJ2-6,TRBV4-2,CASSQDYFSGANVLTF
TRBJ2-3,TRBV12-3/TRBV12-4,CASSLFRSDTQYF
TRBJ1-2,TRBV14,CASSAADGRSYGYTF
TRBJ1-2,TRBV7-2,CASSSAGASNYGYTF
TRBJ2-1,TRBV27,CASRPYRQGTRMDEQFF
TRBJ1-4,TRBV15,CATSRDPGGGGNEKLFF
TRBJ2-7,TRBV7-2,CASSLGGLAGRYEQYF
TRBJ2-7,TRBV28,CASSLATGGIYEQYF
TRBJ2-5,TRBV20-1,CSASPPARAERETQYF
TRBJ2-1,TRBV5-1,CASSLAEREWFF
TRBJ1-6,TRBV25-1,CASRSPGRNNSPLHF
TRBJ1-4,TRBV20-1,CSARGGSNEKLFF
TRBJ1-1,TRBV4-1,CASNAAGGLRTEAFF
TRBJ2-3,TRBV18,CASSLRGGTSTDTQYF
TRBJ2-2,TRBV18,CASSPRGGANTGELFF
TRBJ2-2,TRBV5-6,CASSLVISGELFF
TRBJ2-5,TRBV6-2/TRBV6-3,CAINPGGLETQYF
TRBJ2-3,TRBV7-2,CASSLVATTGTDTQYF
TRBJ1-2,TRBV10-3,CAITSTGNYGYTF
TRBJ2-7,TRBV5-5,CASRLSRDRVTYEQYF
TRBJ2-5,TRBV20-1,CSARDHSRQAGETQYF
TRBJ2-5,TRBV20-1,CSARAASGMQETQYF
TRBJ2-5,TRBV18,CASSQGAQETQYF
TRBJ2-2,TRBV24-1,CATSDLLGGGTGELFF
TRBJ1-2,TRBV6-1,CATQARGRDGYTF
TRBJ2-5,TRBV4-1,CASSQRPMETQYF
TRBJ1-5,TRBV12-3/TRBV12-4,CASSRTKNQPQHF
TRBJ1-1,TRBV29-1,CSVDLPGQMNTEAFF
TRBJ2-5,TRBV6-1,CASKSGRVGETQYF